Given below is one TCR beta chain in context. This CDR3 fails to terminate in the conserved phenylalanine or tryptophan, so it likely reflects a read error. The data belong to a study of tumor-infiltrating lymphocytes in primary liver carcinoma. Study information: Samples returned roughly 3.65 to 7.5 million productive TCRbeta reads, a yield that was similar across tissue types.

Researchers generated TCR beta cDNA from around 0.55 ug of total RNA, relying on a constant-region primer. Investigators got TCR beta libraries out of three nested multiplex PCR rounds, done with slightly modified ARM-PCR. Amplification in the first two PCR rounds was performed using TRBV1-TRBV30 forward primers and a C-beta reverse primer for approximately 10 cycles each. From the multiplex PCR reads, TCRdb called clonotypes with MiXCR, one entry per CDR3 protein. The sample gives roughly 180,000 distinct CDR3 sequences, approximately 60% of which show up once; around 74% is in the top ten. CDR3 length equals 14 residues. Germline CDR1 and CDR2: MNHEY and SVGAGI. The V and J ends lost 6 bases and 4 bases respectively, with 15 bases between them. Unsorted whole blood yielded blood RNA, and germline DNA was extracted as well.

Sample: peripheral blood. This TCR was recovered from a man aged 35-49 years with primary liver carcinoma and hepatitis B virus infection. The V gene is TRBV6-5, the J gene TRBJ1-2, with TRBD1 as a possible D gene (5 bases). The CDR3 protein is CASSSMGGSYGYTY. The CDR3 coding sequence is TGTGCCAGCAGCTCCATGGGGGGTTCCTATGGCTACACCTAC.